Listed below are T cell receptor beta chains from one sample, sequenced in a study of blood T cell repertoires in COVID-19. Here immunoSEQ multiplex PCR was the method, and the copy in TCRdb shows in-frame clones only, minus some. This table holds tens of thousands of clones, just under 85% found once. The material sequenced was peripheral blood. All receptors come from an older man with acute or convalescent COVID-19. CDR3s include the opening cysteine and the closing phenylalanine or tryptophan. D genes are given only for firm matches. The size field is filled for only some rows; it gives once, few, many or a size class.

CASKTGGRETQYF TGTGCCAGCAAGACAGGGGGGAGGGAGACCCAGTACTTC NA TRBJ2-5 TRBV28 TRBD1
CASSQGGTQQETQYF TGTGCCAGCAGCCAAGGCGGGACGCAACAAGAGACCCAGTACTTC few TRBJ2-5 TRBV4-2 NA
CSVEDPRRRTGELFF TGCAGCGTTGAAGATCCAAGGAGGAGGACCGGGGAGCTGTTTTTT NA TRBJ2-2 TRBV29-1 NA
CAISESQGNTEAFF TGTGCCATCAGTGAATCACAGGGGAACACTGAAGCTTTCTTT NA TRBJ1-1 TRBV10-3 NA
CASSPGTSGNDNEQFF TGCGCCAGCAGCCCAGGGACTAGCGGGAACGACAATGAGCAGTTCTTC NA TRBJ2-1 TRBV5-1 TRBD2
CAISPSTDTQYF TGTGCCATCAGTCCTAGCACAGATACGCAGTATTTT NA TRBJ2-3 TRBV10-3 NA
CASQGRLAKNIQYF TGTGCCAGCCAGGGCCGGTTGGCCAAAAACATTCAGTACTTC NA TRBJ2-4 TRBV28 NA
CATSETGTGEETQYF TGTGCCACCAGTGAAACCGGGACAGGGGAAGAGACCCAGTACTTC NA TRBJ2-5 TRBV24-1 TRBD1
CASSQLAGSRSDTQYF TGTGCCAGTTCCCAACTAGCGGGATCCCGTTCAGATACGCAGTATTTT NA TRBJ2-3 TRBV19 TRBD2
CASSTSLAGAYNEQFF TGCGCCAGCAGCACGAGCCTAGCGGGGGCCTACAATGAGCAGTTCTTC NA TRBJ2-1 TRBV5-1 TRBD2
CASSFVGQVDTEAFF TGTGCCAGCAGCTTCGTCGGACAGGTTGACACTGAAGCTTTCTTT NA TRBJ1-1 TRBV5-4 TRBD1
CAISEDRSGNTIYF TGTGCCATCAGTGAGGACAGGTCTGGAAACACCATATATTTT NA TRBJ1-3 TRBV10-3 NA
CASSSTTGTSGTDTQYF TGTGCCAGCAGCTCTACTACCGGGACTAGCGGCACAGATACGCAGTATTTT NA TRBJ2-3 TRBV7-9 TRBD2
CASREQGAFEQFF TGTGCCAGCAGGGAACAGGGGGCGTTTGAGCAGTTCTTC NA TRBJ2-1 TRBV2 TRBD1
CASSSPGHMNTEAFF TGTGCCAGTAGTTCACCGGGACATATGAACACTGAAGCTTTCTTT NA TRBJ1-1 TRBV19 NA
CASSEGGGYTEAFF TGTGCCAGCAGTGAAGGCGGCGGGTACACTGAAGCTTTCTTT few TRBJ1-1 TRBV6-1 NA
CASSADRGLDGYTF TGTGCCAGCAGTGCTGACAGGGGGCTTGATGGCTACACCTTC NA TRBJ1-2 TRBV25-1 TRBD1
CASSSTGTGYTF TGTGCCAGCAGCTCGACAGGGACCGGCTACACCTTC NA TRBJ1-2 TRBV7-9 TRBD1
CASSQGGVADFTDTQYF TGTGCCAGCAGCCAAGGGGGGGTAGCGGACTTCACAGATACGCAGTATTTT NA TRBJ2-3 TRBV7-2 NA
CASRRQAFQETQYF TGTGCCAGCAGACGACAGGCTTTCCAAGAGACCCAGTACTTC NA TRBJ2-5 TRBV7-2 NA
CASSQAYRGPEPQHF TGTGCCAGCAGCCAAGCATACAGGGGCCCTGAGCCCCAGCATTTT few TRBJ1-5 TRBV4-2 TRBD1
CATSGEGAGTEAFF TGTGCCACCAGTGGTGAGGGGGCTGGCACTGAAGCTTTCTTT NA TRBJ1-1 TRBV24-1 TRBD1
CASSLAGGSMNTEAFF TGTGCCAGCAGCTTGGCGGGGGGCAGTATGAACACTGAAGCTTTCTTT NA TRBJ1-1 TRBV5-4 NA
CASSIGGRQPQHF TGTGCCAGTAGTATCGGAGGAAGACAGCCCCAGCATTTT NA TRBJ1-5 TRBV19 NA
CASSAPGGARETQYF TGTGCCAGCAGTGCCCCCGGGGGGGCCAGGGAGACCCAGTACTTC NA TRBJ2-5 TRBV28 TRBD2
CASSYSGPYEQYF TGTGCCAGCAGTTATTCGGGTCCCTACGAGCAGTACTTC NA TRBJ2-7 TRBV6-5 NA
CASSSPGHPMIPF TGTGCCAGCAGCTCGCCGGGACATCCGATGATCCCCTTC NA TRBJ1-2 TRBV5-6 NA
CASSLQGGNYGYTF TGCGCCAGCAGCCTACAAGGGGGAAACTATGGCTACACCTTC NA TRBJ1-2 TRBV5-1 NA
CASSSGQKGMNTEAFF TGTGCCAGCAGCTCGGGACAAAAGGGCATGAACACTGAAGCTTTCTTT NA TRBJ1-1 TRBV5-8 NA
CASTQGGAGEQFF TGTGCCAGCACACAGGGGGGGGCCGGTGAGCAGTTCTTC NA TRBJ2-1 TRBV6-5 NA
CASSLYGQYSNQPQHF TGTGCCAGCTCACTTTACGGACAGTATAGCAATCAGCCCCAGCATTTT NA TRBJ1-5 TRBV18 NA
CATSDLLGDVPYNEQFF TGTGCCACCAGTGATTTGCTAGGAGATGTCCCCTACAATGAGCAGTTCTTC NA TRBJ2-1 TRBV24-1 NA
CASTSPGQGSYEQYF TGCGCCAGCACCTCGCCGGGACAGGGCTCCTACGAGCAGTACTTC NA TRBJ2-7 TRBV10-2 TRBD1
CASSLDPGSYEQYF TGTGCCAGCAGCTTAGACCCGGGTTCCTACGAGCAGTACTTC NA TRBJ2-7 TRBV11-3 NA
CASSRLAGVYEQYF TGTGCCAGCAGTCGGCTAGCGGGAGTGTACGAGCAGTACTTC NA TRBJ2-7 TRBV25-1 TRBD2
CASLAPASGSYNEQFF TGTGCCAGCCTTGCCCCCGCTAGCGGCTCCTACAATGAGCAGTTCTTC NA TRBJ2-1 TRBV7-9 TRBD2
CASILAGGKETQYF TGTGCCAGCATACTAGCGGGAGGGAAAGAGACCCAGTACTTC NA TRBJ2-5 TRBV2 TRBD2
CASSQRLAISYNEQFF TGTGCCAGCAGCCAACGACTAGCGATTTCCTACAATGAGCAGTTCTTC NA TRBJ2-1 TRBV14 TRBD2
CASSLARGSEAFF TGTGCCAGCAGCTTAGCCCGGGGGTCTGAAGCTTTCTTT NA TRBJ1-1 TRBV7-2 NA
CASSVSGMSARDTQYF TGTGCCAGCAGTGTTAGCGGGATGAGTGCGAGGGATACGCAGTATTTT NA TRBJ2-3 TRBV27 TRBD2
CASSDLGTGNEKLFF TGTGCCAGCAGTGATCTTGGGACAGGGAATGAAAAACTGTTTTTT NA TRBJ1-4 TRBV25-1 TRBD1